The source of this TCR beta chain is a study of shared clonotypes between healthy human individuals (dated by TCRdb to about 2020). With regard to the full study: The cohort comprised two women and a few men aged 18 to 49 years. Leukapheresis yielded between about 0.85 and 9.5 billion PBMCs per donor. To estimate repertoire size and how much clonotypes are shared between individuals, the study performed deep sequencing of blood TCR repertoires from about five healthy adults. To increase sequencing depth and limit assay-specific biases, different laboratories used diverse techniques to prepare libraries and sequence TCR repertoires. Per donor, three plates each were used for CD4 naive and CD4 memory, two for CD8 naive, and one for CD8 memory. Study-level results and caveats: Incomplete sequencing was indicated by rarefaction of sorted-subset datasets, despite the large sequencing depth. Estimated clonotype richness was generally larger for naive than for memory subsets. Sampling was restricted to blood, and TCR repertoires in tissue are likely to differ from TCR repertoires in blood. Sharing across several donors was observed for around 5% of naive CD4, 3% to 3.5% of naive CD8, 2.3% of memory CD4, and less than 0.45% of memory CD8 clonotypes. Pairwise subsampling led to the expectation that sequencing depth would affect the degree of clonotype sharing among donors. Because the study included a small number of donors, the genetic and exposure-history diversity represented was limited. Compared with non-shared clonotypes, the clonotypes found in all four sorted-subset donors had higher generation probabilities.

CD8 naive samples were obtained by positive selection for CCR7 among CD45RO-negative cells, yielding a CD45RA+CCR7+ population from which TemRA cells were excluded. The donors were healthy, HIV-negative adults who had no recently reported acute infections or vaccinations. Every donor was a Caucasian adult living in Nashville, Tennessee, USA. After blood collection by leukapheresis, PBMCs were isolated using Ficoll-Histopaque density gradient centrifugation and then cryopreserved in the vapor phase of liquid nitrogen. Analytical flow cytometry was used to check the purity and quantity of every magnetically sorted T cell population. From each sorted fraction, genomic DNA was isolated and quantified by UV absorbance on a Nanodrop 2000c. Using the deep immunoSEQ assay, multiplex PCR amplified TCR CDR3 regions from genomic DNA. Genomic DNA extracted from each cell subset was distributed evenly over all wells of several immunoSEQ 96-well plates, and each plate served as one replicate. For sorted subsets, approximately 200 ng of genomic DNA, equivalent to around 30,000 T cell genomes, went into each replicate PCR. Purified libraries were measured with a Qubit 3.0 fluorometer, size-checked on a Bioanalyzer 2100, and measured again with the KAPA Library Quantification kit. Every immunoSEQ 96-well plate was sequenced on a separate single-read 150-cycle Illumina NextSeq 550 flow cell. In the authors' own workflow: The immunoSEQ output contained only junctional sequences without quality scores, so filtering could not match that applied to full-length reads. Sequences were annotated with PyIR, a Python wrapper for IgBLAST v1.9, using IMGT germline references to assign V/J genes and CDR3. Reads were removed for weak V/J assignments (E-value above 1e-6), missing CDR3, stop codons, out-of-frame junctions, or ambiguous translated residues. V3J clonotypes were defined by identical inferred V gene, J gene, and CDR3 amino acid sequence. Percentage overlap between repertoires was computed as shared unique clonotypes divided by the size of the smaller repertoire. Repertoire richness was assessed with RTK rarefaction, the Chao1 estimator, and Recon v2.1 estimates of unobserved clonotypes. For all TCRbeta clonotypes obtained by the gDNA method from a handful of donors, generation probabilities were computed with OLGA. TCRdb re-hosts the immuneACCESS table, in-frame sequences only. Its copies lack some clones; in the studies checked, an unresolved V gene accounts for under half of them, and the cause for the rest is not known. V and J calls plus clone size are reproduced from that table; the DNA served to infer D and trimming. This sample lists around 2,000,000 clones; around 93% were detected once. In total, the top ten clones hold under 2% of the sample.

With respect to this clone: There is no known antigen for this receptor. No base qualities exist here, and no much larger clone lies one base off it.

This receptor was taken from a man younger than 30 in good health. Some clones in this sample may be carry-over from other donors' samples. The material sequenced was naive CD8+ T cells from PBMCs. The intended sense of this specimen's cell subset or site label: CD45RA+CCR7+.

The CDR3 region has the sequence CASSVEQGATEQYF. The bases are TGTGCCAGCAGCGTAGAACAGGGGGCGACCGAGCAGTACTTC. The rearranged chain carries TRBV9 and TRBJ2-7; TRBD1 agrees with 9 junctional bases. The CDR3 starts with the cysteine, ends with the phenylalanine, and has 14 residues. The DNA shown is the 42-base CDR3, in frame from base 1. V has 0 bases trimmed and J has 6 bases trimmed; junction bases matching no gene number 4. According to the germline V gene, CDR1 reads SGDLS and CDR2 reads YYNGEE.